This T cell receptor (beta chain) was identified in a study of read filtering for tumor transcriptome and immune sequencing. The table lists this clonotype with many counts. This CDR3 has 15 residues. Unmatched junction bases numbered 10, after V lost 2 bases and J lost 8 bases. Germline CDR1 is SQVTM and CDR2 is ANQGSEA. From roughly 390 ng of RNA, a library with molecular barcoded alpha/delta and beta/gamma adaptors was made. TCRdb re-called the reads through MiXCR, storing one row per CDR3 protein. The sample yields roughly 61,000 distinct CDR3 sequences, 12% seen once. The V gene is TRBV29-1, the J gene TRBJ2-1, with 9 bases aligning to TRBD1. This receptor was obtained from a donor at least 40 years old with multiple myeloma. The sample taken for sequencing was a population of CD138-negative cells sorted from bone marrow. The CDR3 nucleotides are TGCAGCGTTGAACCACAGGGGGCTGTTCGGGATGAGCAGTTCTTC. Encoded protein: CSVEPQGAVRDEQFF.